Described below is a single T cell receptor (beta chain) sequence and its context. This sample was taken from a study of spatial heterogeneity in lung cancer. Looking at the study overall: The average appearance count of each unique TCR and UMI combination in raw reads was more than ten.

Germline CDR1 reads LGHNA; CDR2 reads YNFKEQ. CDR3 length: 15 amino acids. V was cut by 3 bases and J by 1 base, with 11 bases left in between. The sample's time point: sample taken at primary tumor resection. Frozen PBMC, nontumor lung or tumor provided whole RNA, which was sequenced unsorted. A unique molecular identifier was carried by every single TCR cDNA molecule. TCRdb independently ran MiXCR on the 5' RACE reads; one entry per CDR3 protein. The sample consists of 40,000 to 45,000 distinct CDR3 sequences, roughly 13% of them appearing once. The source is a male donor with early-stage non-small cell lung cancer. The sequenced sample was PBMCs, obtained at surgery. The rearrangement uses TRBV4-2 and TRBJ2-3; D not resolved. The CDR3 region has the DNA TGTGCCAGCAGCCACGCCCCCGAAGGCACAGATACGCAGTATTTT. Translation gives CASSHAPEGTDTQYF.